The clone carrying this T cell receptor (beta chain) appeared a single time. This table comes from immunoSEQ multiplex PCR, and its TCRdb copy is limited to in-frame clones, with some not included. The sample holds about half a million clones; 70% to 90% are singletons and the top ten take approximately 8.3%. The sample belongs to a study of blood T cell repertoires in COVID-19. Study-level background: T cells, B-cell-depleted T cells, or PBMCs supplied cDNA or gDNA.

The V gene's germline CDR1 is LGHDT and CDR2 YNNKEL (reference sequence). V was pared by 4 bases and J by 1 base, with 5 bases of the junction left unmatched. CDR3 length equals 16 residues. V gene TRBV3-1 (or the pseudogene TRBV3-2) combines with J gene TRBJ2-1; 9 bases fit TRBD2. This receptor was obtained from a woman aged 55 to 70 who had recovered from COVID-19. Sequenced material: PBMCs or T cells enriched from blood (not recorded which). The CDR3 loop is CASSRRSGGSYNEQFF. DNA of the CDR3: TGTGCCAGCAGCCGACGAAGCGGGGGGTCCTACAATGAGCAGTTCTTC.